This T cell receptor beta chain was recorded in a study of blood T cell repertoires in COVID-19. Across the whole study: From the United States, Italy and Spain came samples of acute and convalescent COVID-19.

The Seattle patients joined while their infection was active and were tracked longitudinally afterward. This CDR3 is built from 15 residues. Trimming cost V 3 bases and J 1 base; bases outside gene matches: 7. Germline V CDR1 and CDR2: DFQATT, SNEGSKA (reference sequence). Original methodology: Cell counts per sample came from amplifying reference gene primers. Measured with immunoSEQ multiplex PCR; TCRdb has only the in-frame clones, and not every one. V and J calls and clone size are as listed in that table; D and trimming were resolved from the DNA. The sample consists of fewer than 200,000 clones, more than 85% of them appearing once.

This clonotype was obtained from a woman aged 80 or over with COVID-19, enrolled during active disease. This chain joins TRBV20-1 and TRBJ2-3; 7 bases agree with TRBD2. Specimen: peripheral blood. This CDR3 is CSASGLGKGTDTQYF. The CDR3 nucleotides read TGCAGTGCTAGTGGACTAGGCAAAGGCACAGATACGCAGTATTTT.